A single sample gave rise to the 32 T cell receptor beta chains below, sequenced in a study of shared clonotypes between healthy human individuals (dated by TCRdb to the early 2020s). Preparation of the library involved the immunoSEQ multiplex PCR assay. TCRdb's version of the immuneACCESS table is confined to in-frame rearrangements and falls short of the full clone set. An unresolved V gene accounts for under half of the shortfall where checked; the remainder is of unknown origin. This sample is represented by about 450,000 clones; around 75% of them were singletons. 13% of the sample comes from the top ten. The sequenced material came from PBMCs. The origin of the receptors is a woman aged 40 to 50 in good health. Some clones in this sample may be carry-over from other donors' samples.

The chain recombines TRBV5-1 with TRBJ1-4, with no clear D. Germline CDR1 reads SGHRS; CDR2 reads YFSETQ. The CDR3 is made up of 14 amino acids. Trimming took off 2 bases at V and 0 bases at J, with 5 bases between the two ends. The CDR3 region is CASSFDATNEKLFF. For the CDR3, the DNA is TGCGCCAGCAGCTTCGATGCAACTAATGAAAAACTGTTTTTT.

This chain joins TRBV5-4 and TRBJ2-7; 8 bases map to TRBD2. The CDR3 length is 15 residues. The junction had 11 bases not matched to a gene; V was cut back by 4 bases and J by 5 bases. Germline V gene data show CDR1 as SGHNT and CDR2 as YYREEE (reference sequence). The CDR3 loop reads CASSAGTSVYHEQYF. As DNA, the CDR3 is TGTGCCAGCAGCGCCGGGACTAGTGTTTACCACGAGCAGTACTTC. Full variable domain (outside the CDR3, taken from reference TRBV5-4 and TRBJ2-7): ETGVTQSPTHLIKTRGQQVTLRCSSQSGHNTVSWYQQALGQGPQFIFQYYREEENGRGNFPPRFSGLQFPNYSSELNVNALELDDSALYLCASSAGTSVYHEQYFGPGTRLTVT.

This clone was seen once. The chain carries TRBV6-5 and TRBJ2-7; TRBD1 agrees at 7 bases. The ends lost 6 bases at V and 1 base at J; junction bases unmatched: 9. The CDR3 has 15 amino acids. The V gene's germline CDR1 is MNHEY and CDR2 SVGAGI. CDR3 sequence reads: CASRPTGVFSYEQYF. CDR3 nucleotides: TGTGCCAGCAGACCCACAGGGGTATTTTCCTACGAGCAGTACTTC.

This sequence joins TRBV27 and TRBJ2-3; 7 nucleotides agree with TRBD1. J gave up 4 bases and V 5 bases, and 15 bases lay outside the gene matches. Germline lookup yields CDR1 MNHEY and CDR2 SMNVEV (reference sequence). CDR3 size: 17 residues. The CDR3 region is CASSKPFGQAGADTQYF. The CDR3 DNA reads TGTGCCAGCAGTAAACCGTTCGGACAGGCCGGAGCAGATACGCAGTATTTT.

The chain carries TRBV5-1 and TRBJ2-1; either TRBD1 or TRBD2 may fit D (5 bases each). The ends were cut back, 2 bases at V and 7 bases at J, with 16 bases in the middle. The CDR3 is 15 amino acids. Germline V gene lookup returns CDR1 SGHRS and CDR2 YFSETQ. The CDR3 DNA is TGCGCCAGCAGCTTCCGGGACCCGAGGAGGAATGAGCAGTTCTTC. Translation: CASSFRDPRRNEQFF.

CDR3: CASSPVMGTAGNEQFF. For the CDR3, the DNA is TGTGCCAGCAGCCCCGTGATGGGGACGGCGGGCAATGAGCAGTTCTTC. The rearrangement uses TRBV7-9 and TRBJ2-1, with D possibly called TRBD1 or TRBD2 (5 bases each). Germline CDR1 is SEHNR and CDR2 is FQNEAQ (reference sequence). The CDR3 contains 16 residues. Between the trimmed V and J ends, which lost 5 bases and 6 bases, there was a span of 20 bases.

The chain has TRBV29-1 and TRBJ2-3, with TRBD1 as a possible D gene (5 bases). Between the trimmed V and J ends, which lost 7 bases and 0 bases, there was a span of 17 bases. There are 15 residues in the CDR3. Per the germline V gene, CDR1 is SQVTM and CDR2 is ANQGSEA. CDR3 amino acids: CSAQSREASTDTQYF. The DNA of the CDR3 is TGCAGCGCCCAGAGCAGGGAAGCTAGCACAGATACGCAGTATTTT.

This clone has a count of ten or more. The V and J genes are TRBV7-3 and TRBJ2-2, with D possibly matching TRBD1 (6 bases). CDR1 is SGHTA and CDR2 is FQGTGA in the germline V gene. The length of the CDR3 is 16 residues. The ends were cut back, 0 bases at V and 7 bases at J, with 15 bases in the middle. DNA for the CDR3: TGTGCCAGCAGCTTAACTGCTGTCGCCAGGGGCGGGGAGCTGTTTTTT. As protein: CASSLTAVARGGELFF.

V is TRBV11-1 and J is TRBJ2-5; no definite D call. In germline, CDR1 is SGHAT, CDR2 FQDESV (reference sequence). The CDR3 contains 14 residues. Trimming shortened V by 5 bases and J by 2 bases, and 12 bases separated the two germline ends. CDR3 nucleotide sequence: TGTGCCAGCAGCGTACGTGTACCTCAAGAGACCCAGTACTTC. This gives the protein CASSVRVPQETQYF.

This chain links TRBV10-3 with TRBJ2-1; 14 bases are shared with TRBD2. CDR3 size: 16 residues. Germline-derived CDR1 and CDR2 are ENHRY and SYGVKD. Trimming cost V 6 bases and J 8 bases; bases outside gene matches: 9. CDR3 protein: CAISTSGLAGGYEQFF. In DNA form, the CDR3 reads TGTGCCATCAGCACCTCTGGACTAGCGGGAGGCTATGAGCAGTTCTTC.

This clone was observed a handful of times. In nucleotides, the CDR3 is TGCAGCGTGGGGACTAGCGGGAGCAATGAGCAGTTCTTC. Amino acid sequence: CSVGTSGSNEQFF. V gene TRBV29-1 combines with J gene TRBJ2-1; 14 nucleotides align to TRBD2. Losses at the gene ends were 6 bases for V and 6 bases for J; bases not matched to a gene: 1. The CDR3 runs 13 residues. Germline V gene data show CDR1 as SQVTM and CDR2 as ANQGSEA.

The J gene is TRBJ1-3, the V gene TRBV19; TRBD1 matches 7 bases. The CDR3 is made up of 16 amino acids. Trimming removed 6 bases from V and 2 bases from J; junction bases left unmatched: 10. Germline V CDR1 and CDR2: LNHDA, SQIVND (reference sequence). CDR3 coding DNA: TGTGCCAGTAGCACTCCCAACAGGGGAGCTGGAAACACCATATATTTT. Translating gives CASSTPNRGAGNTIYF. Using reference TRBV19 and TRBJ1-3 for the parts outside the CDR3, the full variable domain is DGGITQSPKYLFRKEGQNVTLSCEQNLNHDAMYWYRQDPGQGLRLIYYSQIVNDFQKGDIAEGYSVSREKKESFPLTVTSAQKNPTAFYLCASSTPNRGAGNTIYFGEGSWLTVV.

V gene TRBV2 combines with J gene TRBJ1-2; tentatively, D is TRBD1 (5 bases). The CDR3 is 12 residues long. Germline assignment: CDR1 SNHLY and CDR2 FYNNEI. The V gene lost 5 bases and the J gene lost 5 bases, with 9 bases spanning the gap. CDR3 protein: CASSSGYYGYTF. The DNA for the CDR3 is TGTGCCAGCAGTTCAGGGTATTATGGCTACACCTTC.

The chain recombines TRBV5-1 with TRBJ2-3; D is perhaps TRBD2 (6 bases). The CDR3 is 16 amino acids. V gave up 2 bases and J gave up 0 bases, with 13 bases separating them. CDR1 SGHRS and CDR2 YFSETQ come from the germline V gene. As DNA, the CDR3 is TGCGCCAGCAGCTTTTCCCGGGACTCAAGCACAGATACGCAGTATTTT. As protein: CASSFSRDSSTDTQYF.

V usage is TRBV28 and J usage is TRBJ2-4, with 13 bases fitting TRBD2. CDR3 length: 18 residues. CDR1 is MDHEN, CDR2 SYDVKM, per germline. With 6 bases clipped from V and 11 bases from J, the junction kept 19 bases outside the gene matches. This CDR3 reads CASRPTSGRAVRPRVQYF. The CDR3, as DNA: TGTGCCAGCAGACCAACTAGCGGGAGGGCCGTAAGACCAAGGGTTCAGTACTTC. The full variable domain, in which reference TRBV28 and TRBJ2-4 provide the parts outside the CDR3, is DVKVTQSSRYLVKRTGEKVFLECVQDMDHENMFWYRQDPGLGLRLIYFSYDVKMKEKGDIPEGYSVSREKKERFSLILESASTNQTSMYLCASRPTSGRAVRPRVQYFGAGTRLSVL.

The CDR3 loop is CASSLERGIGGYTF. The CDR3 DNA sequence: TGCGCCAGCAGCTTGGAAAGGGGTATTGGTGGCTACACCTTC. The chain joins TRBV5-1 to TRBJ1-2; D might be TRBD1 (5 bases). Germline V gene sequence: CDR1 SGHRS, CDR2 YFSETQ. This CDR3 has 14 residues. The ends were cut back, 0 bases at V and 7 bases at J, with 13 bases in the middle.

J is TRBJ2-7 and V is TRBV28; perhaps TRBD1 as D (5 bases). The CDR3 runs 14 residues. V was pared by 3 bases and J by 3 bases, with 12 bases between. Germline CDR1 reads MDHEN; CDR2 reads SYDVKM. Here the CDR3 DNA reads TGTGCCAGCAGTTTGGGCGGACAATTCTACGAGCAGTACTTC. It codes for CASSLGGQFYEQYF.

This clone was detected ten times or more. The chain uses TRBV19 and TRBJ1-1; 7 bases match TRBD1. V trimming: 7 bases; J trimming: 0 bases; junction bases outside the gene matches: 14. The germline V gene encodes CDR1 LNHDA and CDR2 SQIVND (reference sequence). The CDR3 runs 17 residues. CDR3 loop: CASTPVPHRGMNTEAFF. CDR3 sequence (DNA): TGTGCCAGTACCCCTGTCCCCCACAGGGGCATGAACACTGAAGCTTTCTTT.

The chain recombines TRBV14 with TRBJ1-4, with 7 bases aligning to TRBD1. This CDR3 is built from 15 residues. V shed 0 bases and J 12 bases; nucleotides not matched to a gene: 10. CDR1 SGHDN and CDR2 FVKESK come from the germline V gene. This chain's CDR3 is CASSQDPPIQGQLFF. CDR3 coding DNA: TGTGCCAGCAGCCAAGATCCCCCCATACAGGGGCAACTGTTTTTT.

V usage is TRBV7-2 and J usage is TRBJ2-1; D is unresolved. This CDR3 spans 13 amino acids. CDR1 is SGHTA and CDR2 is FQGNSA in the germline V gene. V was clipped by 3 bases and J by 3 bases, with 6 bases between them. CDR3 DNA sequence: TGTGCCAGCAGCTTCGATTACTACAATGAGCAGTTCTTC. Protein: CASSFDYYNEQFF.

V usage is TRBV19 and J usage is TRBJ2-2, with 10 bases identical to TRBD2. In germline, CDR1 is LNHDA, CDR2 SQIVND (reference sequence). CDR3 length: 14 residues. J was trimmed by 1 base and V by 8 bases; bases with no gene match: 1. CDR3 sequence reads: CASASGRNTGELFF. The CDR3 nucleotides are TGTGCCAGTGCTAGCGGGAGGAACACCGGGGAGCTGTTTTTT.

The chain employs TRBV4-2 and TRBJ1-3, with no clear D. The CDR3 sequence is 14 residues long. Germline CDR1 reads LGHNA; CDR2 reads YNFKEQ. V was shortened by 2 bases and J by 10 bases, with 15 bases between the two germline ends. CDR3 sequence: CASSQPPQEETIYF. In DNA form, the CDR3 reads TGTGCCAGCAGCCAACCCCCCCAAGAGGAAACCATATATTTT.

The chain recombines TRBV4-2 with TRBJ1-4; 11 nucleotides match TRBD1. CDR3 length equals 16 residues. With 0 bases clipped from V and 7 bases from J, the junction kept 4 bases outside the gene matches. Germline CDR1 is LGHNA and CDR2 is YNFKEQ. CDR3 residues: CASSQELGQGAEKLFF. The CDR3 nucleotides read TGTGCCAGCAGCCAAGAACTAGGACAGGGGGCTGAAAAACTGTTTTTT.

This clone showed up many times. This chain connects TRBV11-2 to TRBJ2-2, with D uncertain. With 5 bases removed from V and 1 base from J, the gap between germline ends came to 8 bases. CDR1 SGHAT and CDR2 FQNNGV come from the germline V gene. The CDR3 runs to 14 residues. For the CDR3, the DNA is TGTGCCAGCAGCACCCCAAGGAACACCGGGGAGCTGTTTTTT. Translation gives CASSTPRNTGELFF.

The V gene is TRBV6-6, the J gene TRBJ2-5, with TRBD2 matching 9 bases. The length of the CDR3 is 11 residues. The junction had 1 base not matched to a gene; V was cut back by 11 bases and J by 3 bases. CDR1 is MNHNY, CDR2 SVGAGI, per germline (reference sequence). The CDR3 reads CAGGREETQYF. Written as DNA, the CDR3 is TGTGCCGGCGGGAGGGAAGAGACCCAGTACTTC.

As concerns this clone: A junction end diverges from the germline sequence, so it may reflect a read error. At the DNA level, this CDR3 is encoded by other sequences in the same sample as well. The chain couples TRBV28 to TRBJ2-2; 7 bases match TRBD2. Per germline, CDR1 MDHEN and CDR2 SYDVKM. CDR3 length equals 15 residues. The CDR3 sequence: CASSPQRGLTGELFF. The DNA for the CDR3 is TGTGCTAGCAGTCCCCAGCGGGGCCTAACCGGGGAGCTGTTTTTT.

This chain uses TRBV19 with TRBJ2-5; the D gene could be TRBD1 or TRBD2 (5 bases each). V was cut by 6 bases and J by 5 bases, with 13 bases left in between. Germline V lookup: CDR1 LNHDA, CDR2 SQIVND (reference sequence). The CDR3 is 13 residues long. The chain's CDR3 is CASRPGPSETQYF. CDR3 nucleotides: TGTGCCAGTAGGCCGGGGCCCTCCGAGACCCAGTACTTC.

This rearrangement joins TRBV15 to TRBJ2-7; TRBD1 aligns across 7 bases. CDR1 LNHNV and CDR2 YYDKDF come from the germline V gene (reference sequence). Trimming removed 1 base from V and 6 bases from J; junction bases left unmatched: 9. This CDR3 comprises 15 residues. In DNA form, the CDR3 reads TGTGCCACCAGCAGAGCAAGGGGGCCTGCCGGCGAGCAGTACTTC. This sequence encodes CATSRARGPAGEQYF.

The rearrangement links TRBV7-8 to TRBJ2-7; 15 positions agree with TRBD2. The CDR3 runs 17 residues. Germline lookup yields CDR1 SGHVS and CDR2 FQNEAQ. V shed 1 base and J 6 bases; nucleotides not matched to a gene: 7. CDR3 bases: TGTGCCAGCAGCTTAGAGGTCAGGGGACTAGCGGGAGGCGAGCAGTACTTC. Its protein product is CASSLEVRGLAGGEQYF.

This sequence joins TRBV5-1 and TRBJ2-1; TRBD2 matches 12 bases. With V trimmed by 1 base and J by 3 bases, 5 bases remained unmatched. Germline values: CDR1 SGHRS, CDR2 YFSETQ. This CDR3 is 17 amino acids long. The CDR3 spells CASSLRTSGVHYNEQFF. The CDR3 DNA is TGCGCCAGCAGCTTGAGGACTAGCGGGGTCCACTACAATGAGCAGTTCTTC.

This clone was seen once. This chain connects TRBV10-3 to TRBJ2-3, with D perhaps TRBD2 (5 bases). The ends were cut back, 8 bases at V and 7 bases at J, with 7 bases in the middle. The CDR3 extends over 10 amino acids. CDR1 and CDR2 from the germline V gene are ENHRY and SYGVKD. The chain's CDR3 is CAIGENTQYF. The CDR3 coding sequence is TGTGCCATCGGGGAGAATACGCAGTATTTT.

In DNA, the CDR3 is TGTGCCAGCAGCTTAGTGGGTCCCGAGAAGTTCTTC. This codes for CASSLVGPEKFF. The J gene is TRBJ2-1, the V gene TRBV7-9; D not certain. Germline V gives CDR1 SEHNR, CDR2 FQNEAQ (reference sequence). The length of the CDR3 is 12 residues. V lost 1 base and J 14 bases, leaving 12 bases between the germline ends.